Shown below are 15 T cell receptor beta chains from a single sample sequenced in a study of blood T cell repertoires in COVID-19. Only in-frame clones appear in the TCRdb table, and some are missing; sequencing was by immunoSEQ multiplex PCR. The sample holds 130,000 to 150,000 clones; roughly 80% are singletons and the top ten take roughly 8%. The source material was peripheral blood. Source of these receptors: a human donor with acute or convalescent COVID-19. The donor label of this sample is uncertain.

V gene TRBV6-5 combines with J gene TRBJ2-2; a possible D gene is TRBD2 (5 bases). CDR3 length: 15 residues. Germline CDR1 is MNHEY and CDR2 is SVGAGI. Trimming took 5 bases from V and 1 from J, leaving 11 bases between them. The CDR3 DNA sequence: TGTGCCAGCAGTCCGGACTGGTTGAACACCGGGGAGCTGTTTTTT. This codes for CASSPDWLNTGELFF.

Only one count was recorded for this clone. The rearrangement joins TRBV5-4 to TRBJ1-2; D might be TRBD1 (5 bases). V lost 2 bases, J lost 8 bases, and 16 bases lay in between. The CDR3 is 14 residues long. CDR1 and CDR2 (germline): SGHNT, YYREEE (reference sequence). The CDR3 loop reads CASSLAGTTNGYTF. DNA of the CDR3: TGTGCCAGCAGCTTAGCGGGGACCACTAACGGCTACACCTTC.

J is TRBJ2-1 and V is TRBV18; TRBD1 is a possible D gene (8 bases). Trimming pared 3 bases from V and 6 bases from J, leaving 12 bases between. Per the germline V gene, CDR1 is KGHSH and CDR2 is LQKENI. The CDR3 runs 14 residues. The CDR3 DNA is TGTGCCAGCTCACCGTACAGGGGGGGCAATGAGCAGTTCTTC. The encoded protein is CASSPYRGGNEQFF.

This rearrangement joins TRBV9 to TRBJ2-3, with D perhaps TRBD2 (6 bases). V dropped 4 bases and J dropped 1 base, with 16 bases sitting between them. Germline V CDR1 and CDR2: SGDLS, YYNGEE. This CDR3 has 16 amino acids. Written as DNA, the CDR3 is TGTGCCAGCAGCCCCCGGAGGGGTTGGGGCACAGATACGCAGTATTTT. Amino acid sequence: CASSPRRGWGTDTQYF.

The chain carries TRBV30 and TRBJ1-2; D is possibly TRBD1 (6 bases). Trimming shortened V by 0 bases and J by 3 bases, and 11 bases separated the two germline ends. Germline lookup yields CDR1 GTSNPN and CDR2 SVGIG (reference sequence). The CDR3 runs 14 residues. The DNA for the CDR3 is TGTGCCTGGAGTGTACAGGGTGGGGACTATGGCTACACCTTC. It translates to CAWSVQGGDYGYTF.

This chain uses TRBV5-6 with TRBJ1-2; 9 bases match TRBD1. Trimming cost V 5 bases and J 6 bases; bases outside gene matches: 8. Germline CDR1 reads SGHDT; CDR2 reads YYEEEE. The CDR3 is 14 residues long. This CDR3 reads CASRVQGAIDGYTF. In DNA, the CDR3 is TGTGCCAGCAGGGTACAGGGGGCAATCGATGGCTACACCTTC.

In nucleotides, the CDR3 is TGTGCCATCAGTGATTCTAGGGGCTACACCTTC. Amino acids: CAISDSRGYTF. J is TRBJ1-2 and V is TRBV10-3; D is uncertain. The CDR3 spans 11 residues. Trimming cost V 3 bases and J 8 bases, with 7 bases left between them. Germline V gene lookup returns CDR1 ENHRY and CDR2 SYGVKD.

V gene TRBV2 combines with J gene TRBJ2-3, with a weak D call TRBD2 (7 bases). This CDR3 region has 14 residues. With 7 bases removed from V and 0 bases from J, the gap between germline ends came to 11 bases. Germline CDR1 is SNHLY and CDR2 is FYNNEI. CDR3 amino acids: CASKGGDSTDTQYF. CDR3 sequence (DNA): TGTGCCAGCAAGGGGGGGGATAGCACAGATACGCAGTATTTT.

The J gene is TRBJ2-1, the V gene TRBV9; TRBD2 aligns across 9 bases. Germline V gene data show CDR1 as SGDLS and CDR2 as YYNGEE. The length of the CDR3 is 14 residues. V lost 0 bases and J lost 9; bases outside the gene matches: 4. CDR3 residues: CASSVVGGRVEQFF. The CDR3 DNA is TGTGCCAGCAGCGTAGTCGGCGGGAGGGTTGAGCAGTTCTTC.

The chain joins TRBV15 to TRBJ1-5, with D tentatively TRBD1 (6 bases). Trimming cost V 4 bases and J 1 base, with 14 bases left between them. Germline values: CDR1 LNHNV, CDR2 YYDKDF (reference sequence). CDR3 length: 16 residues. The CDR3 protein is CATSTKNRESNQPQHF. Here the CDR3 DNA reads TGTGCCACCAGCACTAAAAACAGGGAAAGCAATCAGCCCCAGCATTTT.

The gene calls are TRBV27 and TRBJ1-2, with 10 bases lining up with TRBD1. The CDR3 extends over 16 amino acids. V lost 4 bases to trimming and J lost 8 bases; unmatched junction nucleotides: 13. Germline-derived CDR1 and CDR2 are MNHEY and SMNVEV (reference sequence). DNA of the CDR3: TGTGCCAGCAGTTCCCTTTGGGACAGGGGATTTGAAGGCTACACCTTC. This translates into CASSSLWDRGFEGYTF.

This chain uses TRBV25-1 with TRBJ1-2; the D is unclear. V lost 5 bases to trimming and J lost 6 bases, with 10 bases between them. The CDR3 extends over 12 amino acids. CDR1 MGHDK and CDR2 SYGVNS come from the germline V gene. As DNA, the CDR3 is TGTGCCAGCAGTTCGGGAACCAATGGCTACACCTTC. Translation: CASSSGTNGYTF.

The V gene is TRBV5-1, the J gene TRBJ1-4, with 7 bases matching TRBD1. The CDR3 covers 16 residues. Germline loops: CDR1 SGHRS, CDR2 YFSETQ. V lost 2 bases, J lost 8 bases, and 12 bases stayed unmatched. The CDR3 loop is CASSLGTIGTEEKLFF. For the CDR3, the DNA is TGCGCCAGCAGCTTAGGGACAATCGGGACAGAAGAAAAACTGTTTTTT.

J is TRBJ2-1 and V is TRBV5-1; D is undetermined. This CDR3 region has 16 residues. From germline, CDR1 is SGHRS and CDR2 YFSETQ. The ends were cut back, 0 bases at V and 2 bases at J, with 12 bases in the middle. The CDR3 sequence is CASSLAGTVAYNEQFF. DNA for the CDR3: TGCGCCAGCAGCTTGGCCGGAACAGTTGCCTACAATGAGCAGTTCTTC.

This clone has just a few counts. The J gene is TRBJ2-1, the V gene TRBV25-1, with D uncertain. Germline loops: CDR1 MGHDK, CDR2 SYGVNS. V was clipped by 5 bases and J by 8 bases, with 13 bases between them. The CDR3 is 13 amino acids. The CDR3 nucleotides are TGTGCCAGCAGTCCCCGCCCTCGGGATGAGCAGTTCTTC. Its translation: CASSPRPRDEQFF.